These 9 T cell receptor beta chains were sequenced from one sample in a study of cytomegalovirus exposure and HLA in healthy donors. Sequenced by immunoSEQ multiplex PCR; TCRdb stores in-frame clones only, minus some. The table has roughly 250,000 clones, 75% to 90% seen once. The specimen was PBMCs. The receptors here all came from a young woman in good health and CMV-seropositive.

This chain joins TRBV5-1 and TRBJ1-2; 12 bases line up with TRBD1. Germline CDR1 reads SGHRS; CDR2 reads YFSETQ. The CDR3 length is 16 residues. Trimming cost V 4 bases and J 6 bases; bases outside gene matches: 10. CDR3 sequence: CASSDPGQGAGNGYTF. The CDR3 region has the DNA TGCGCCAGCAGCGATCCGGGACAGGGGGCTGGTAATGGCTACACCTTC. Supplemented by reference TRBV5-1 and TRBJ1-2, the full variable domain reads KAGVTQTPRYLIKTRGQQVTLSCSPISGHRSVSWYQQTPGQGLQFLFEYFSETQRNKGNFPGRFSGRQFSNSRSEMNVSTLELGDSALYLCASSDPGQGAGNGYTFGSGTRLTVV.

The chain couples TRBV4-1 to TRBJ2-2; D remains ambiguous. The germline CDR1 and CDR2 sequences are MGHRA and YSYEKL. CDR3 size: 12 residues. Trimming cost V 2 bases and J 6 bases, with 4 bases left between them. Here the CDR3 DNA reads TGCGCCAGCAGCCAACCAGCCGGGGAGCTGTTTTTT. Its protein product is CASSQPAGELFF.

The rearrangement uses TRBV2 and TRBJ2-5; D may be TRBD1 (6 bases). This CDR3 has 14 residues. Trimming removed 9 bases from V and 3 bases from J, with 17 bases in between. Germline-derived CDR1 and CDR2 are SNHLY and FYNNEI. This chain's CDR3 is CARTFSDRKETQYF. The CDR3 DNA reads TGTGCCAGAACTTTTTCGGACAGAAAAGAGACCCAGTACTTC.

The rearrangement links TRBV14 to TRBJ1-2; 8 nucleotides agree with TRBD1. Losses at the gene ends were 0 bases for V and 8 bases for J; bases not matched to a gene: 8. The CDR3 extends over 15 amino acids. Looked up from germline, CDR1 is SGHDN and CDR2 is FVKESK. The CDR3 reads CASSQDLQGAEGYTF. CDR3 nucleotides: TGTGCCAGCAGCCAAGATCTTCAGGGGGCAGAGGGCTACACCTTC.

V usage is TRBV20-1 and J usage is TRBJ2-7, with D maybe TRBD1 (5 bases). This CDR3 contains 10 residues. The germline V gene has CDR1 DFQATT and CDR2 SNEGSKA (reference sequence). Trimming pared 6 bases from V and 3 bases from J, leaving 6 bases between. This CDR3 is CSAGDYEQYF. CDR3 sequence (DNA): TGCAGTGCAGGGGACTACGAGCAGTACTTC.

The genes are TRBV7-9 and TRBJ2-1; D may be TRBD1 (6 bases). V was trimmed by 7 bases and J by 1 base, leaving 17 bases between them. The CDR3 is made up of 16 amino acids. CDR1 SEHNR and CDR2 FQNEAQ come from the germline V gene (reference sequence). The CDR3 reads CASTRRGGLSYNEQFF. The CDR3 coding sequence is TGTGCCAGCACTCGCAGGGGTGGTTTGTCCTACAATGAGCAGTTCTTC.

This sequence joins TRBV18 and TRBJ2-1; 14 bases fit TRBD2. V gave up 3 bases and J gave up 9 bases; unmatched junction bases: 4. CDR1 KGHSH and CDR2 LQKENI come from the germline V gene. CDR3 length equals 15 residues. The CDR3 nucleotides read TGTGCCAGCTCACCGGGACTAGCGGGAGTAGGTGAGCAGTTCTTC. It encodes CASSPGLAGVGEQFF.

This clone has a handful of counts. The V and J genes are TRBV28 and TRBJ2-2, with 7 bases fitting TRBD2. The germline V gene has CDR1 MDHEN and CDR2 SYDVKM. The V and J ends lost 8 bases and 5 bases, in that order; junction bases with no gene match: 2. This CDR3 region has 12 residues. In DNA, the CDR3 is TGTGCCAGCGGGGAGGGGACCGGGGAGCTGTTTTTT. This translates into CASGEGTGELFF.

The chain uses TRBV30 and TRBJ1-5; TRBD1 might be the D (6 bases). V was clipped by 7 bases and J by 1 base, with 8 bases between them. The CDR3 is 12 residues long. CDR1 and CDR2 from the germline V gene are GTSNPN and SVGIG (reference sequence). Here the CDR3 reads CALDSSNQPQHF. In nucleotides, the CDR3 is TGTGCCTTGGACAGCAGCAATCAGCCCCAGCATTTT. Filled out from reference TRBV30 and TRBJ1-5, the complete variable domain reads SQTIHQWPATLVQPVGSPLSLECTVEGTSNPNLYWYRQAAGRGLQLLFYSVGIGQISSEVPQNLSASRPQDRQFILSSKKLLLSDSGFYLCALDSSNQPQHFGDGTRLSIL.